This record covers a single T cell receptor (beta chain). What it binds is not known. These data come from a study of blood T cells in healthy people across ages. There are 11 residues in the CDR3. Trimming shortened V by 5 bases and J by 8 bases, and 7 bases separated the two germline ends. With a J-beta primer mix and a sample-barcoded 5' primer, a second PCR ran about 7 to 12 cycles. Each CDR3 protein is one row after TCRdb ran MiXCR on the 5' RACE reads. This table has approximately 780,000 distinct CDR3 sequences, under 30% appearing once. Study findings and constraints: A strong correlation was seen between TCR beta diversity and naive T cell percentage. More naive CD4+ cells and higher diversity marked long-lived donors relative to aged donors.

Drawn from each donor were ten milliliters of peripheral blood. The same data also went into a second study, on T cells of mothers and their children.

The chain recombines TRBV12-3 or TRBV12-4 with TRBJ2-1; the D is unclear. Specimen: blood. The source is a boy aged 5 to 17 in good health. The CDR3 bases are TGTGCCAGCAGTCGACACCATGAGCAGTTCTTC. This sequence encodes CASSRHHEQFF.